This T cell receptor beta chain was documented in a study of blood T cells in healthy people across ages. Study-wide context: About one barcoded TCR beta cDNA was captured per two T cells.

Details on this clonotype: Possible read error: a much larger clone is one base away.

For the second PCR, which ran for roughly 6 to 11 cycles, a sample-barcoded 5' primer and a J-beta primer mix were used. Each cDNA molecule was tagged by a template-switch adaptor that had 12 random nucleotides. TCRdb ran MiXCR on the 5' RACE reads and lists one entry per CDR3 protein. Found here are 1.5 million to 2 million distinct CDR3 sequences, about 30% of them singletons; the top ten hold more than 6%. Per sample, a minimum of 6 million PBMCs were isolated. The CDR3 runs 15 residues. CDR1 and CDR2 (germline): SQVTM, ANQGSEA. V lost 7 bases to trimming and J lost 9 bases, with 28 bases between them.

V gene TRBV29-1 combines with J gene TRBJ2-7; either TRBD1 or TRBD2 may supply D (5 bases each). The sample was blood. The TCR originated in a woman in her twenties or thirties in good health. The CDR3 DNA follows: TGCAGCGCCCGATTCACCGGGGCAGGGAAGTTTGGGCAGTACTTC. Protein sequence: CSARFTGAGKFGQYF.